Sequencing of this T cell receptor beta chain was carried out in a study of T cells in Graves' hyperthyroidism and ophthalmopathy. TCR beta CDR3 regions were amplified from RNA transcripts. The TCR CDR3 first-round RT-PCR relied on the HTBI primer set. TCRdb recomputed calls from the multiplex PCR reads with MiXCR, one row per CDR3 protein. Of hundreds of thousands of distinct CDR3 sequences in the sample, around 38% were seen once. There are a few counts of this clonotype. Each diagnosis was grounded in clinical symptoms, serum thyroxine and TRAb, thyroid ultrasound, and orbital computed tomography. This receptor was obtained from a young man with Graves' hyperthyroidism. The sequenced sample was blood.

CDR3 coding DNA: TGTGCCAGCAGTTTAGATGGGACAGGGAGCTCACCCCTCCACTTT. Its translation: CASSLDGTGSSPLHF. The V call is TRBV12-3 or TRBV12-4, the J call TRBJ1-6, with 9 nucleotides matching TRBD1. The CDR3 runs 15 residues. The junction had 5 bases not matched to a gene; V was cut back by 1 base and J by 10 bases.